This T cell receptor (beta chain) was identified in a study of molecular identifiers for immune sequencing clone quantification. Findings and caveats of the study: Under 1% of molecules in naive cells, but over 98% of effector molecules, belonged to clones above 20 RNA copies.

Of note for this clonotype: Its matching antigen is unknown. As the CDR3 is not closed by the conserved phenylalanine or tryptophan, this likely results from a read error.

For bulk TCR libraries, previously described methods and listed TCR primers were used. TCRdb fed the PCR reads into MiXCR, producing one record per CDR3 protein. The data hold some 590,000 distinct CDR3 sequences, with about 25% observed a single time. The CDR3 runs to 16 residues. Germline CDR1 SGHVS, CDR2 FNYEAQ. V is TRBV7-6 and J is TRBJ1-6, with 7 bases lining up with TRBD1. This TCR was recovered from a human donor in good health. Some libraries in this study had Jurkat cell RNA spiked in. The material sequenced was naive CD8+ T cells from blood, with Jurkat cell RNA spiked in. Noted subset: FACS-sorted CD8+CD4-CCR7+CD45RA+ naive T cells. CDR3 residues: CASSLAWQGDGSRLHY. In nucleotides, the CDR3 is TGTGCCAGCAGCTTAGCGTGGCAGGGGGATGGCTCACGCCTCCACTAT.